The entry that follows covers one T cell receptor beta chain sequence. Its cognate antigen is unknown. The data were obtained in a study of T cell responses to AZD1222 COVID-19 vaccine. Clones were sequenced by immunoSEQ multiplex PCR, and TCRdb holds only the in-frame ones, with some missing. The table records about 180,000 clones, 90% to 95% of them present only once. Findings of the study overall: Clonal diversity was possibly underestimated, and the donors were mostly white British, with more females. Two AZD1222 doses significantly raised spike-specific TCR breadth and depth over controls. Epitopes outside B.1.351 and B.1.1.7 mutated regions reportedly drew nearly half of spike TCRs. Spike was spanned by vaccine-associated CD4 TCRs, with dominance at 160-218 and 743-854.

Sequencing used peripheral blood, obtained 28 days after the second dose of the MenACWY control vaccine. The clonotype comes from an adult who received the MenACWY meningococcal vaccine as a control.

CDR3 DNA sequence: TGTGCCAGCAGTAAATACGGGGGGGAAGAGACCCAGTACTTC. This encodes CASSKYGGEETQYF. V and J are TRBV13 and TRBJ2-5, with 8 bases aligning to TRBD2. The CDR3 has 14 residues. The ends lost 6 bases at V and 3 bases at J; junction bases unmatched: 6. Germline lookup yields CDR1 PRHDT and CDR2 FYEKMQ (reference sequence).